These 10 T cell receptor beta chains originate from one sample sequenced in a study of early T cells in non-severe SARS-CoV-2 infection (dated by TCRdb to 2020 to 2022). The library relied on 5' RACE. Instrument on record: NextSeq 500. In TCRdb, the public reads were trimmed at Q25 with fastp and aligned with MiXCR, with productive beta chains retained. Rows are combined by CDR3 protein, so each entry shows the most common genes and DNA. The sample records around 60,000 distinct CDR3 sequences, 10% of which are singletons. The ten biggest clones cover 8.6% of the sample. Sequences were obtained from whole blood. Every receptor here comes from an adult who was a healthcare worker with PCR-confirmed SARS-CoV-2 infection or an uninfected control (not recorded which).

This clonotype has a handful of counts. The CDR3 protein is CASSYSNGPSGANVLTF. CDR3 coding DNA: TGTGCCAGCAGTTACTCGAATGGGCCCTCTGGGGCCAACGTCCTGACTTTC. The rearrangement links TRBV6-5 to TRBJ2-6; D is undetermined. Trimming cost V 0 bases and J 0 bases, with 9 bases left between them. The length of the CDR3 is 17 residues. The germline V gene encodes CDR1 MNHEY and CDR2 SVGAGI.

This clonotype was counted at least ten times. The V gene is TRBV11-1, the J gene TRBJ2-7, with TRBD2 as a possible D gene (5 bases). CDR3 length equals 13 residues. The V end lost 0 bases, the J end lost 4 bases, and 7 bases lay between the germline ends. The V gene's germline CDR1 is SGHAT and CDR2 FQDESV (reference sequence). DNA for the CDR3: TGTGCCAGCAGCTTAGCGAAGCGGTACGAGCAGTACTTC. Translating gives CASSLAKRYEQYF.

This clonotype was counted at least ten times. V gene TRBV4-3 combines with J gene TRBJ2-2; D is undetermined. CDR3 length: 16 residues. CDR1 LGHNA and CDR2 YSLEER come from the germline V gene. The ends were cut back, 0 bases at V and 6 bases at J, with 14 bases in the middle. The CDR3 DNA is TGCGCCAGCAGCCAAGATCGTGGTACCCTCGCCGGGGAGCTGTTTTTT. This encodes CASSQDRGTLAGELFF.

This clonotype was seen only a few times. The chain links TRBV7-8 to TRBJ2-1; D gene unclear. V dropped 5 bases and J dropped 0 bases, with 11 bases sitting between them. Germline V gene lookup returns CDR1 SGHVS and CDR2 FQNEAQ. CDR3 length: 15 residues. CDR3 coding DNA: TGTGCCAGCAGCCGGACCGTGGCCTCCTACAATGAGCAGTTCTTC. Protein sequence: CASSRTVASYNEQFF.

CDR3 sequence reads: CSALHGFNEKLFF. The CDR3 DNA sequence: TGCAGTGCCCTTCACGGGTTTAATGAAAAACTGTTTTTT. This sequence joins TRBV20-1 and TRBJ1-4; the D is unclear. Germline V lookup: CDR1 DFQATT, CDR2 SNEGSKA (reference sequence). Between the trimmed V and J ends, which lost 6 bases and 4 bases, there was a span of 12 bases. The CDR3 spans 13 residues.

This clonotype has a count of ten or more. CDR3 DNA: TGTGCCAGCAGCTTAATGGCAGGGGATCGCAATCAGCCCCAGCATTTT. It translates to CASSLMAGDRNQPQHF. J is TRBJ1-5 and V is TRBV7-9, with a tentative D call TRBD1 (6 bases). The V gene's germline CDR1 is SEHNR and CDR2 FQNEAQ (reference sequence). CDR3 length: 16 amino acids. V was cut by 2 bases and J by 2 bases, with 13 bases left in between. Together with reference TRBV7-9 and TRBJ1-5, the CDR3 gives the full variable domain: DTGVSQNPRHKITKRGQNVTFRCDPISEHNRLYWYRQTLGQGPEFLTYFQNEAQLEKSRLLSDRFSAERPKGSFSTLEIQRTEQGDSAMYLCASSLMAGDRNQPQHFGDGTRLSIL.

The table lists this clonotype with many counts. The V call is TRBV27, the J call TRBJ1-6; no reliable D call. The CDR3 has 14 residues. Deletions cut 3 bases from V and 7 bases from J, with 10 bases between. Germline V CDR1 and CDR2: MNHEY, SMNVEV (reference sequence). CDR3: CASSFLSPNSPLHF. CDR3 nucleotide sequence: TGTGCCAGCAGTTTTTTAAGTCCCAATTCACCCCTCCACTTT.

This clonotype was observed at least ten times. This chain uses TRBV2 with TRBJ2-7; D may be TRBD1 (6 bases). The V end was cut by 6 bases, the J end by 3 bases, with 18 bases between. The CDR3 has 15 amino acids. In germline, CDR1 is SNHLY, CDR2 FYNNEI. The CDR3 loop reads CASSVVLGGHYEQYF. The CDR3 DNA follows: TGTGCCAGCAGCGTGGTGTTAGGGGGACACTACGAGCAGTACTTC.

The chain links TRBV20-1 to TRBJ2-2; the match to TRBD2 covers 11 bases. Per the germline V gene, CDR1 is DFQATT and CDR2 is SNEGSKA (reference sequence). The J segment lost 5 bases and the V segment lost 3 bases, leaving 2 bases of the junction unmatched. The CDR3 runs to 14 residues. CDR3 residues: CSARTSGETGELFF. CDR3 nucleotides: TGCAGTGCTAGGACTAGCGGGGAAACCGGGGAGCTGTTTTTT.

This clonotype showed up just once. The V and J genes are TRBV20-1 and TRBJ2-3, with D unresolved. The CDR3 length is 13 residues. Between the trimmed V and J ends, which lost 5 bases and 2 bases, there was a span of 11 bases. Germline assignment: CDR1 DFQATT and CDR2 SNEGSKA (reference sequence). The CDR3 region is CSAPHSLTDTQYF. The CDR3 DNA is TGCAGTGCTCCCCACTCCCTCACAGATACGCAGTATTTT.